These T cell receptor beta chains were read from a single sample in a study of cytomegalovirus exposure and HLA in healthy donors. Here immunoSEQ multiplex PCR was the method, and the copy in TCRdb shows in-frame clones only, minus some. The sample shows around 60,000 clones, about 75% of them seen only once. The sequencing input was PBMCs. Every receptor here comes from a woman in her 40s in good health and CMV-seropositive. The CDR3 runs from the conserved cysteine through the conserved F or W. D genes are given only for firm matches. Size is stated for part of the rows, as once, few or many counts, or as a class when the clone is expanded.

cdr3_aa: CASSGDRDTGELFF
cdr3_nt: TGTGCCAGCAGCGGGGACAGGGACACCGGGGAGCTGTTTTTT
clone_size: NA
v_call: TRBV5-4
d_call: TRBD1
j_call: TRBJ2-2

cdr3_aa: CASSWGRGQQNTEAFF
cdr3_nt: TGTGCCAGCAGTTGGGGGCGTGGGCAGCAAAACACTGAAGCTTTCTTT
clone_size: NA
v_call: TRBV27
d_call: NA
j_call: TRBJ1-1

cdr3_aa: CASSLDGGHDEKLFF
cdr3_nt: TGTGCCAGCAGCTTAGACGGGGGGCATGATGAAAAACTGTTTTTT
clone_size: NA
v_call: TRBV7-9
d_call: NA
j_call: TRBJ1-4

cdr3_aa: CASSLTLGGVAGANVLTF
cdr3_nt: TGTGCCAGCAGCTTAACCCTGGGCGGGGTGGCAGGGGCCAACGTCCTGACTTTC
clone_size: few
v_call: TRBV7-2
d_call: NA
j_call: TRBJ2-6

cdr3_aa: CASTPRGRGRAFF
cdr3_nt: TGTGCCAGCACCCCCAGGGGCAGGGGGCGGGCTTTCTTT
clone_size: once
v_call: TRBV27
d_call: TRBD1
j_call: TRBJ1-1

cdr3_aa: CASSRWDTYTQYF
cdr3_nt: TGTGCCAGCAGCCGGTGGGACACTTATACGCAGTATTTT
clone_size: NA
v_call: TRBV11-1
d_call: NA
j_call: TRBJ2-3

cdr3_aa: CASSELQGRGELFF
cdr3_nt: TGTGCCAGTAGTGAACTCCAGGGTCGCGGGGAGCTGTTTTTT
clone_size: NA
v_call: TRBV19
d_call: NA
j_call: TRBJ2-2

cdr3_aa: CAVIANPGGNTEAFF
cdr3_nt: TGTGCCGTAATCGCAAACCCAGGGGGGAACACTGAAGCTTTCTTT
clone_size: NA
v_call: TRBV6-5
d_call: TRBD1
j_call: TRBJ1-1

cdr3_aa: CAGSLGTASVAFF
cdr3_nt: TGCGCCGGCAGCTTGGGGACAGCCTCAGTGGCTTTCTTT
clone_size: NA
v_call: TRBV5-1
d_call: TRBD1
j_call: TRBJ1-1

cdr3_aa: CASSRTGSSYEQYF
cdr3_nt: TGTGCCAGCAGCCGCACGGGGAGCTCCTACGAGCAGTACTTC
clone_size: NA
v_call: TRBV7-8
d_call: NA
j_call: TRBJ2-7

cdr3_aa: CASSLTGGGEQYF
cdr3_nt: TGTGCCAGCAGTTTAACAGGGGGGGGCGAGCAGTACTTC
clone_size: NA
v_call: TRBV5-4
d_call: NA
j_call: TRBJ2-7

cdr3_aa: CASSFQGGGSYEQYF
cdr3_nt: TGTGCCAGCAGCTTCCAGGGGGGAGGCTCCTACGAGCAGTACTTC
clone_size: NA
v_call: TRBV7-2
d_call: NA
j_call: TRBJ2-7

cdr3_aa: CASRVEGARYEQYF
cdr3_nt: TGTGCCAGCAGGGTGGAGGGGGCTAGGTACGAGCAGTACTTC
clone_size: NA
v_call: TRBV2
d_call: NA
j_call: TRBJ2-7

cdr3_aa: CASGETGTEQYF
cdr3_nt: TGCGCCAGCGGCGAGACAGGGACCGAGCAGTACTTC
clone_size: NA
v_call: TRBV10-1
d_call: TRBD1
j_call: TRBJ2-7

cdr3_aa: CASTSGSESYNEQFF
cdr3_nt: TGTGCCAGCACCTCAGGGTCGGAGTCCTACAATGAGCAGTTCTTC
clone_size: NA
v_call: TRBV5-6
d_call: NA
j_call: TRBJ2-1

cdr3_aa: CASSTAGEGDTQYF
cdr3_nt: TGTGCCAGCAGCACAGCGGGAGAAGGGGATACGCAGTATTTT
clone_size: NA
v_call: TRBV5-6
d_call: TRBD2
j_call: TRBJ2-3

cdr3_aa: CASSLRTGFNQPQHF
cdr3_nt: TGTGCCAGCAGCCTTAGGACAGGCTTCAATCAGCCCCAGCATTTT
clone_size: NA
v_call: TRBV7-6
d_call: TRBD1
j_call: TRBJ1-5

cdr3_aa: CASSLAGTEVDTQYF
cdr3_nt: TGCGCCAGCAGCTTGGCCGGGACTGAGGTAGATACGCAGTATTTT
clone_size: NA
v_call: TRBV5-1
d_call: NA
j_call: TRBJ2-3

cdr3_aa: CASGWDRGRNQPQHF
cdr3_nt: TGTGCCAGCGGATGGGACAGGGGTAGGAATCAGCCCCAGCATTTT
clone_size: NA
v_call: TRBV28
d_call: TRBD1
j_call: TRBJ1-5

cdr3_aa: CASSLTQGEAGNTIYF
cdr3_nt: TGTGCCAGCAGTTTAACGCAGGGGGAAGCTGGAAACACCATATATTTT
clone_size: NA
v_call: TRBV27
d_call: TRBD1
j_call: TRBJ1-3

cdr3_aa: CASSLARTGEGGYTF
cdr3_nt: TGTGCCAGCAGCTTAGCGAGGACAGGGGAGGGCGGCTACACCTTC
clone_size: NA
v_call: TRBV7-6
d_call: TRBD1
j_call: TRBJ1-2

cdr3_aa: CASSPLAGPLAGKSGELFF
cdr3_nt: TGCGCCAGCAGCCCCTTGGCCGGCCCTCTGGCAGGGAAATCCGGGGAGCTGTTTTTT
clone_size: NA
v_call: TRBV4-1
d_call: NA
j_call: TRBJ2-2

cdr3_aa: CASSETGSSYNEQFF
cdr3_nt: TGTGCCAGCAGCGAAACAGGGAGCTCCTACAATGAGCAGTTCTTC
clone_size: NA
v_call: TRBV9
d_call: NA
j_call: TRBJ2-1

cdr3_aa: CASSRTAGGLYEQYF
cdr3_nt: TGTGCCAGCAGCCGCACGGCGGGGGGGCTCTACGAGCAGTACTTC
clone_size: NA
v_call: TRBV6-1
d_call: TRBD2
j_call: TRBJ2-7

cdr3_aa: CASSLGQNTEAFF
cdr3_nt: TGTGCCAGCAGCTTAGGACAGAACACTGAAGCTTTCTTT
clone_size: NA
v_call: TRBV7-9
d_call: NA
j_call: TRBJ1-1

cdr3_aa: CASSETSGGTGELFF
cdr3_nt: TGTGCCAGCAGTGAGACTAGCGGGGGGACCGGGGAGCTGTTTTTT
clone_size: NA
v_call: TRBV6-4
d_call: TRBD2
j_call: TRBJ2-2

cdr3_aa: CASSTRPRPQGVFQPQHF
cdr3_nt: TGTGCCAGTAGTACCCGACCGCGACCTCAGGGGGTATTTCAGCCCCAGCATTTT
clone_size: NA
v_call: TRBV19
d_call: TRBD1
j_call: TRBJ1-5

cdr3_aa: CASRIDRNQPQHF
cdr3_nt: TGCGCCAGCAGGATCGACAGAAATCAGCCCCAGCATTTT
clone_size: NA
v_call: TRBV5-1
d_call: NA
j_call: TRBJ1-5

cdr3_aa: CAWSVQRNYGYTF
cdr3_nt: TGTGCCTGGAGTGTTCAGAGGAACTATGGCTACACCTTC
clone_size: NA
v_call: TRBV30
d_call: NA
j_call: TRBJ1-2

cdr3_aa: CASSNMYEQYF
cdr3_nt: TGTGCCAGCAGTAACATGTACGAGCAGTACTTC
clone_size: NA
v_call: TRBV6-1
d_call: NA
j_call: TRBJ2-7

cdr3_aa: CASSHPPGGGEKLFF
cdr3_nt: TGCGCCAGCAGCCATCCTCCCGGTGGCGGAGAAAAACTGTTTTTT
clone_size: NA
v_call: TRBV4-1
d_call: NA
j_call: TRBJ1-4

cdr3_aa: CASSYTGTGKTYEQYF
cdr3_nt: TGTGCCAGCAGTTACACGGGGACAGGGAAGACCTACGAGCAGTACTTC
clone_size: NA
v_call: TRBV6-6
d_call: TRBD1
j_call: TRBJ2-7

cdr3_aa: CASGTGTGIVNEQFF
cdr3_nt: TGTGCCAGCGGAACCGGGACAGGGATCGTCAATGAGCAGTTCTTC
clone_size: NA
v_call: TRBV25-1
d_call: TRBD1
j_call: TRBJ2-1

cdr3_aa: CASSYGGGYEQYF
cdr3_nt: TGCGCCAGCAGCTATGGGGGGGGTTACGAGCAGTACTTC
clone_size: NA
v_call: TRBV5-1
d_call: TRBD2
j_call: TRBJ2-7

cdr3_aa: CASSLASWGGTEAFF
cdr3_nt: TGTGCCAGCAGCTTGGCGTCTTGGGGCGGCACTGAAGCTTTCTTT
clone_size: NA
v_call: TRBV5-6
d_call: NA
j_call: TRBJ1-1

cdr3_aa: CASSRGAGGVNEQFF
cdr3_nt: TGTGCCAGCAGTCGCGGGGCAGGGGGCGTGAATGAGCAGTTCTTC
clone_size: few
v_call: TRBV27
d_call: TRBD1
j_call: TRBJ2-1

cdr3_aa: CASSAGAAGNTIYF
cdr3_nt: TGTGCCAGCAGTGCTGGGGCAGCTGGAAACACCATATATTTT
clone_size: once
v_call: TRBV2
d_call: NA
j_call: TRBJ1-3

cdr3_aa: CASSLYAGENTEAFF
cdr3_nt: TGTGCCAGCAGCTTATATGCCGGGGAGAACACTGAAGCTTTCTTT
clone_size: NA
v_call: TRBV7-8
d_call: NA
j_call: TRBJ1-1

cdr3_aa: CASKLRDRGNQPQHF
cdr3_nt: TGTGCCAGCAAACTCCGGGACAGGGGAAATCAGCCCCAGCATTTT
clone_size: NA
v_call: TRBV2
d_call: TRBD1
j_call: TRBJ1-5

cdr3_aa: CAATPGTSGNEQFF
cdr3_nt: TGTGCCGCAACCCCAGGGACTAGCGGGAATGAGCAGTTCTTC
clone_size: NA
v_call: TRBV7-9
d_call: TRBD2
j_call: TRBJ2-1

cdr3_aa: CASSPGPGQGAGGYTF
cdr3_nt: TGTGCCAGCAGCCCCGGTCCGGGACAGGGGGCCGGTGGCTACACCTTC
clone_size: NA
v_call: TRBV7-9
d_call: TRBD1
j_call: TRBJ1-2

cdr3_aa: CASSLVFGRLSGELFF
cdr3_nt: TGCGCCAGCAGCTTGGTTTTTGGGCGCCTAAGCGGGGAGCTGTTTTTT
clone_size: NA
v_call: TRBV5-1
d_call: NA
j_call: TRBJ2-2

cdr3_aa: CASSYSRMGHGTEAFF
cdr3_nt: TGTGCCAGCAGTTACTCGCGTATGGGGCACGGGACTGAAGCTTTCTTT
clone_size: NA
v_call: TRBV6-5
d_call: NA
j_call: TRBJ1-1

cdr3_aa: CASSEAGTRGTEAFF
cdr3_nt: TGTGCCAGCAGTGAGGCCGGGACAAGGGGCACTGAAGCTTTCTTT
clone_size: few
v_call: TRBV25-1
d_call: NA
j_call: TRBJ1-1

cdr3_aa: CASSQLTSGTGELFF
cdr3_nt: TGTGCCAGCAGCCAGCTGACTAGCGGTACCGGGGAGCTGTTTTTT
clone_size: NA
v_call: TRBV14
d_call: TRBD2
j_call: TRBJ2-2

cdr3_aa: CASSIWPQDEQFF
cdr3_nt: TGTGCCAGTAGTATCTGGCCCCAGGATGAGCAGTTCTTC
clone_size: NA
v_call: TRBV19
d_call: NA
j_call: TRBJ2-1

cdr3_aa: CASSLQGARNQPQHF
cdr3_nt: TGTGCCAGCAGTTTACAGGGGGCGCGCAATCAGCCCCAGCATTTT
clone_size: NA
v_call: TRBV27
d_call: TRBD1
j_call: TRBJ1-5

cdr3_aa: CASSPRGTDTGELFF
cdr3_nt: TGTGCCAGCAGTCCGCGCGGGACGGACACCGGGGAGCTGTTTTTT
clone_size: NA
v_call: TRBV9
d_call: NA
j_call: TRBJ2-2

cdr3_aa: CAWSGQKETQYF
cdr3_nt: TGTGCCTGGAGTGGACAAAAAGAGACCCAGTACTTC
clone_size: NA
v_call: TRBV30
d_call: NA
j_call: TRBJ2-5

cdr3_aa: CAWTPLQGAGELFF
cdr3_nt: TGTGCCTGGACCCCCCTCCAGGGGGCCGGGGAGCTGTTTTTT
clone_size: NA
v_call: TRBV30
d_call: TRBD1
j_call: TRBJ2-2

cdr3_aa: CASRTAGTGTYEQYF
cdr3_nt: TGTGCCAGCAGAACAGCCGGGACAGGGACCTACGAGCAGTACTTC
clone_size: NA
v_call: TRBV28
d_call: TRBD1
j_call: TRBJ2-7

cdr3_aa: CASGEEPQHF
cdr3_nt: TGCGCCAGCGGAGAAGAGCCCCAGCATTTT
clone_size: few
v_call: TRBV10-2
d_call: NA
j_call: TRBJ1-5

cdr3_aa: CASSEARPQHF
cdr3_nt: TGTGCCAGCAGTGAAGCCCGGCCCCAGCATTTT
clone_size: NA
v_call: TRBV6-1
d_call: NA
j_call: TRBJ1-5

cdr3_aa: CSAMGQNPNYGYTF
cdr3_nt: TGCAGCGCCATGGGACAGAATCCTAACTATGGCTACACCTTC
clone_size: NA
v_call: TRBV29-1
d_call: TRBD1
j_call: TRBJ1-2

cdr3_aa: CASRVGAGGEDEQYF
cdr3_nt: TGTGCCAGCCGGGTAGGGGCAGGGGGCGAGGACGAGCAGTACTTC
clone_size: few
v_call: TRBV2
d_call: TRBD1
j_call: TRBJ2-7

cdr3_aa: CASIGQGNYNSPLHF
cdr3_nt: TGTGCCAGCATTGGACAGGGGAACTATAATTCACCCCTCCACTTT
clone_size: few
v_call: TRBV6-5
d_call: TRBD1
j_call: TRBJ1-6

cdr3_aa: CAANRENGYTF
cdr3_nt: TGTGCCGCGAACAGGGAAAATGGCTACACCTTC
clone_size: NA
v_call: TRBV30
d_call: NA
j_call: TRBJ1-2